The clone carrying this T cell receptor (beta chain) has only a few counts. The data derive from a study of identical twins. The CDR3 is made up of 13 amino acids. V gave up 2 bases and J gave up 7 bases, with 8 bases separating them. In germline, CDR1 is SGHVS, CDR2 FQNEAQ. TCRdb reanalysed the 5' RACE reads using MiXCR and keeps one entry per CDR3 protein. The sample carries 500,000 to 600,000 distinct CDR3 sequences, roughly 21% recorded once. These data also formed part of another study, on T cells expressing NK-cell markers.

This TCR was sampled from a woman younger than 30 in good health. This chain links TRBV7-8 with TRBJ2-2; TRBD2 might be the D (6 bases). Sequenced sample: CD4+ T cells sorted from blood. The CDR3 bases are TGTGCCAGCAGCTTACGGGGGTTCGGGGAGCTGTTTTTT. Translated, it gives CASSLRGFGELFF.